Each of the 21 T cell receptor beta chains below was sequenced from the same sample in a study of esophageal squamous cell carcinoma tumors (dated by TCRdb to the early 2020s). The method was 5' RACE. The data were produced on an Illumina MiSeq. The PCR step used KAPA HiFi along with constant-region primers for TCRalpha or TCRbeta and a P20EA primer, and a nested second PCR with CA2 or CB2 followed. TCR genes were amplified by unbiased adaptor ligation RT-PCR, with reverse transcription by Superscript III and a polyT18-containing BSL-18E primer. TCRdb applied fastp at Q25 and MiXCR to the public reads, then kept only in-frame beta chains. Rows merge per CDR3 protein into single entries with the most common DNA and genes. This sample comprises approximately 1,200 distinct CDR3 sequences, about 13% of them detected only once. The ten largest clones capture roughly 31% of the sample. Sequenced sample: tumor tissue. The receptors were gathered from a man aged 50-85 years with esophageal squamous cell carcinoma.

Sample share makes this clonotype medium-sized. The rearrangement uses TRBV7-3 and TRBJ2-1; TRBD2 matches at 8 bases. Germline CDR1 reads SGHTA; CDR2 reads FQGTGA. This CDR3 contains 13 residues. V lost 3 bases, J lost 6 bases, and 1 base stayed unmatched. This CDR3 reads CASSLGLVNEQFF. CDR3 coding DNA: TGTGCCAGCAGCTTGGGACTAGTCAATGAGCAGTTCTTC. The variable domain in full, completed from reference TRBV7-3 and TRBJ2-1, reads GAGVSQTPSNKVTEKGKYVELRCDPISGHTALYWYRQSLGQGPEFLIYFQGTGAADDSGLPNDRFFAVRPEGSVSTLKIQRTERGDSAVYLCASSLGLVNEQFFGPGTRLTVL.

This clonotype is medium-sized in the sample. The chain carries TRBV27 and TRBJ1-1; 7 bases match TRBD1. Trimming at V came to 5 bases and at J to 5 bases, leaving 14 bases not matched to a gene. Germline-derived CDR1 and CDR2 are MNHEY and SMNVEV (reference sequence). There are 16 residues in the CDR3. The CDR3 sequence is CASSPRTGPAITEAFF. CDR3 nucleotide sequence: TGTGCCAGCAGTCCGAGGACAGGCCCAGCGATAACTGAAGCTTTCTTT.

V gene TRBV7-9 combines with J gene TRBJ2-4, with 10 bases lining up with TRBD1. J gave up 1 base and V 5 bases, and 5 bases lay outside the gene matches. The CDR3 has 16 residues. Germline V gene sequence: CDR1 SEHNR, CDR2 FQNEAQ (reference sequence). This CDR3 is CASSPTGGLAKNIQYF. As DNA, the CDR3 is TGTGCCAGCAGCCCGACAGGGGGCCTCGCCAAAAACATTCAGTACTTC.

This clonotype is termed medium-sized (0.01 to 0.1%). This chain's CDR3 is CASSQEVTGMAGYTF. CDR3 nucleotides: TGCGCCAGCAGCCAAGAAGTAACAGGGATGGCTGGCTACACCTTC. The chain employs TRBV4-1 and TRBJ1-2; tentatively, D is TRBD1 (6 bases). CDR3 length equals 15 residues. The ends were cut back, 0 bases at V and 7 bases at J, with 15 bases in the middle. The V gene's germline CDR1 is MGHRA and CDR2 YSYEKL.

The chain joins TRBV14 to TRBJ2-7; no clear D gene. V lost 2 bases and J lost 1, with 12 bases in between. There are 15 residues in the CDR3. Germline lookup yields CDR1 SGHDN and CDR2 FVKESK. This chain's CDR3 is CASSQLGRRSYEQYF. CDR3 nucleotides: TGTGCCAGCAGCCAATTAGGCAGGCGGTCCTACGAGCAGTACTTC.

The V gene is TRBV29-1, the J gene TRBJ2-7; maybe TRBD1 (6 bases). Germline CDR1 is SQVTM and CDR2 is ANQGSEA. V was shortened by 2 bases and J by 0 bases, with 14 bases between the two germline ends. The CDR3 totals 15 residues. The CDR3 here is CSVERNQGNSYEQYF. CDR3 in DNA: TGCAGCGTTGAAAGGAACCAGGGGAACTCCTACGAGCAGTACTTC.

Turning to this clonotype: It may be a read error: a sequence one base away is much more abundant. This chain joins TRBV3-2 and TRBJ2-6; the table's D gene call, TRBD1, was not cross checked with the DNA. TRBV3-2 is a documented pseudogene. The CDR3 is 20 residues long. For the CDR3, the DNA is TGTGCCAGCAGCCATGATCCCCCGGGACAGGGCAGCTCTGGGGCCAACGTCCTGACTTTC. It yields the protein CASSHDPPGQGSSGANVLTF.

In this sample, this clonotype turned up a few times. The V and J genes are TRBV20-1 and TRBJ2-5; 8 nucleotides align to TRBD2. The germline V gene has CDR1 DFQATT and CDR2 SNEGSKA (reference sequence). This CDR3 is 15 amino acids long. V dropped 1 base and J dropped 5; count of bases not matched to a gene: 9. The CDR3 sequence: CSARAVAGGPETQYF. The CDR3 DNA reads TGCAGTGCTAGAGCGGTTGCGGGAGGCCCGGAGACCCAGTACTTC.

By share of the sample, this clonotype is medium-sized (0.01 to 0.1%). The rearrangement joins TRBV19 to TRBJ2-1; no reliable D call. Trimming took off 4 bases at V and 6 bases at J, with 7 bases between the two ends. This CDR3 is 12 amino acids long. Germline assignment: CDR1 LNHDA and CDR2 SQIVND (reference sequence). The CDR3 coding sequence is TGTGCCAGTAGTACCGCAGTCAATGAGCAGTTCTTC. Protein: CASSTAVNEQFF.

This clonotype is classed as medium-sized. This chain connects TRBV28 to TRBJ2-7, with D possibly TRBD2 on 6 matching bases. The V gene's germline CDR1 is MDHEN and CDR2 SYDVKM. The CDR3 runs 15 residues. With 4 bases removed from V and 0 bases from J, the gap between germline ends came to 13 bases. The CDR3 coding sequence is TGTGCCAGCAGTTCTGGGGGGACCAGCTCCTACGAGCAGTACTTC. Amino acids: CASSSGGTSSYEQYF.

As regards this clonotype: This could be a read error, since a much larger clone is one nucleotide away. The V call is TRBV6-1, the J call TRBJ2-5, with no clear D. This CDR3 contains 12 residues. Germline values: CDR1 MNHNS, CDR2 SASEGT. V was shortened by 5 bases and J by 5 bases, with 9 bases between the two germline ends. The CDR3 bases are TGTGCCAGCAGTAAAGATATGGAGACCCAGTACTTC. This gives the protein CASSKDMETQYF.

By sample fraction, this clonotype is medium-sized. The gene calls are TRBV5-1 and TRBJ2-7; 13 bases line up with TRBD2. The J segment lost 7 bases and the V segment lost 0 bases, leaving 1 base of the junction unmatched. CDR1 is SGHRS and CDR2 is YFSETQ in the germline V gene. The CDR3 is 14 residues long. CDR3 DNA sequence: TGCGCCAGCAGCTTGGGACTAGCGGGAGGTGAGCAGTACTTC. It translates to CASSLGLAGGEQYF.

About this clonotype: This could be a read error, since a much larger clone is one nucleotide away. The V call is TRBV12-3 or TRBV12-4, the J call TRBJ2-6; D call uncertain. The V and J ends lost 4 bases and 2 bases respectively, with 9 bases between them. The CDR3 consists of 15 residues. The CDR3 DNA follows: TGTGCCAGCAGTTCCCACTTCACTGGGGCCAACGTCCTGACTTTC. Protein: CASSSHFTGANVLTF.

Sample share makes this clonotype medium-sized. J is TRBJ2-1 and V is TRBV4-3; D is unresolved. V was trimmed by 4 bases and J by 3 bases, leaving 7 bases between them. Germline V gene data show CDR1 as LGHNA and CDR2 as YSLEER. The CDR3 has 13 residues. CDR3 region: CASSRLDYNEQFF. CDR3 DNA: TGCGCCAGCAGCCGGCTTGACTACAATGAGCAGTTCTTC.

This rearrangement joins TRBV15 to TRBJ1-5, with 8 bases aligning to TRBD1. Germline lookup yields CDR1 LNHNV and CDR2 YYDKDF (reference sequence). Germline trimming cut 3 bases from V and 1 base from J; bases unmatched to any gene: 5. The CDR3 contains 16 residues. CDR3 nucleotides: TGTGCCACCAGCAGCGGACAGGGTAGCAGCAATCAGCCCCAGCATTTT. This gives the protein CATSSGQGSSNQPQHF.

This clonotype was picked up a small number of times. The chain joins TRBV5-6 to TRBJ2-5; D call uncertain. V was shortened by 0 bases and J by 5 bases, with 8 bases between the two germline ends. This CDR3 contains 13 residues. The germline V gene encodes CDR1 SGHDT and CDR2 YYEEEE. The CDR3 nucleotides read TGTGCCAGCAGCTTGGTGATGGCCGAGACCCAGTACTTC. It yields the protein CASSLVMAETQYF.

This rearrangement joins TRBV7-2 to TRBJ2-7, with 11 bases aligning to TRBD2. Trimming removed 5 bases from V and 4 bases from J; junction bases left unmatched: 16. CDR1 and CDR2 from the germline V gene are SGHTA and FQGNSA. The CDR3 length is 18 residues. CDR3 region: CASSHLGSGGLAVYEQYF. In nucleotides, the CDR3 is TGTGCCAGCAGCCACCTCGGGAGCGGGGGACTAGCGGTATACGAGCAGTACTTC.

By its share, this clonotype is medium-sized. The chain employs TRBV4-3 and TRBJ2-3; 7 nucleotides line up with TRBD1. The CDR3 runs to 17 residues. After removal of 3 bases from V and 5 bases from J, the junction contained 14 bases not matched to a gene. In germline, CDR1 is LGHNA, CDR2 YSLEER. CDR3 nucleotides: TGCGCCAGCAGCCACAGGACCCCAGACAGGGTTCAAGATACGCAGTATTTT. It yields the protein CASSHRTPDRVQDTQYF.

Relative to its sample, this clonotype is large. The chain joins TRBV5-4 to TRBJ2-7; unclear D gene. The V gene lost 2 bases and the J gene lost 3 bases, with 9 bases spanning the gap. Per the germline V gene, CDR1 is SGHNT and CDR2 is YYREEE (reference sequence). CDR3 size: 13 residues. CDR3: CASSFEDNYEQYF. CDR3 in DNA: TGTGCCAGCAGCTTCGAGGATAACTACGAGCAGTACTTC.

Written as DNA, the CDR3 is TGTGCCACCAGTGATTCGTCTAGCGAACATTCCTACGAGCAGTACTTC. It encodes CATSDSSSEHSYEQYF. This chain joins TRBV24-1 and TRBJ2-7, with D possibly TRBD2 on 6 matching bases. V dropped 2 bases and J dropped 1 base, with 14 bases sitting between them. The CDR3 is made up of 16 amino acids. The germline gives CDR1 KGHDR, CDR2 SFDVKD.

For this clonotype: This may arise from a read error, as a much more abundant clone is one base away. V usage is TRBV27 and J usage is TRBJ1-3; no clear D gene. Trimming removed 5 bases at V and 2 bases at J, with 13 bases between. The CDR3 length is 15 residues. Per germline, CDR1 MNHEY and CDR2 SMNVEV (reference sequence). The DNA for the CDR3 is TGTGCCAGCAGTCGATCGGACGGCGCTGGAAACACCATATATTTT. Its protein product is CASSRSDGAGNTIYF.